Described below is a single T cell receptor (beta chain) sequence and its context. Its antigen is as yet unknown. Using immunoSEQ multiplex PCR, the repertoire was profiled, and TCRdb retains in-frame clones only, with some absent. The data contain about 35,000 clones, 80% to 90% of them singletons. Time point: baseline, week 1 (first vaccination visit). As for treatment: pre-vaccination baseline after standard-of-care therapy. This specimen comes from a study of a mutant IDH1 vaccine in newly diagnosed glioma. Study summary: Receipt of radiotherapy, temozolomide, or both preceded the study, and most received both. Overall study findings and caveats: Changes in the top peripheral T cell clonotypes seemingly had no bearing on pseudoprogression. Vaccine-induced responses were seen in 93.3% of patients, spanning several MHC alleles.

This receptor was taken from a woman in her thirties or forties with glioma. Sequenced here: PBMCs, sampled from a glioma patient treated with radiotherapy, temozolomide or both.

The CDR3 DNA follows: TGTGCCAGCAGCGGGGAGGGGCCCCAGCATTTT. Its translation: CASSGEGPQHF. The V gene is TRBV5-8, the J gene TRBJ1-5; D unresolved. V was shortened by 4 bases and J by 9 bases, with 8 bases between the two germline ends. Germline CDR1 and CDR2: SGHTS and YDEGEE. The CDR3 totals 11 residues.